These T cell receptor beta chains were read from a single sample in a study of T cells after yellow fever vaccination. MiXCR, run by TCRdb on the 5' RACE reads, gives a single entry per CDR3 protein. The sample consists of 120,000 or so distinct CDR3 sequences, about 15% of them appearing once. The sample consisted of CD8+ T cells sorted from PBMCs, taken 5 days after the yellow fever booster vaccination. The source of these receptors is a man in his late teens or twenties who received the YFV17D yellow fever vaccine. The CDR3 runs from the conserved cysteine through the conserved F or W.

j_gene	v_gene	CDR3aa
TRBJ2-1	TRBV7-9	CASSFDGARDEQFF
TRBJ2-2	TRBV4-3	CASSSRDSFHGELFF
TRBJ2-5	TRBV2	CASDGGVETQYF
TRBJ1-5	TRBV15	CATSRVGPENQPQHF
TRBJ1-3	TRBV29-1	CSVWRPSGNTIYF
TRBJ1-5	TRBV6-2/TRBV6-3	CAIGFGNQPQHF
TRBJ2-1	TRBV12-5	CASGSGTGINEQFF
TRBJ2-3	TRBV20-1	CSAPSGGTDTQYF
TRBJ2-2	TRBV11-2	CASSLTTGHRAGELFF
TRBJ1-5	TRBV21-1	CASSLYRGHSNQPQHF
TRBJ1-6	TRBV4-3	CASSPNWPSSYNSPLHF
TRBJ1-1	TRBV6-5	CASSGRAYTEAFF
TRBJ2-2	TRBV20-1	CSAPGLAGLNTGELFF
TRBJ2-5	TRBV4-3	CASSPGTGGFETQYF
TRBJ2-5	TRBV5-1	CASSPDPGPRETQYF
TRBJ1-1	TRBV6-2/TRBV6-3	CASSYEGWDTEAFF
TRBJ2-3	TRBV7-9	CASSLVRLATDTQYF
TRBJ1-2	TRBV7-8	CASSAIGGVRGYTF
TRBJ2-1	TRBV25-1	CASSGKGLYNEQFF
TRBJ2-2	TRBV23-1	CASSRDTTNTGELFF
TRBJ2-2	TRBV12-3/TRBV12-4	CASTPPVAGELFF
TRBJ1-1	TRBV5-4	CASSAGQQPLPRAFF
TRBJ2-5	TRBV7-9	CASSPWADSGTQYF
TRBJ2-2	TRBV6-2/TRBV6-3	CASRTGTADAGELFF
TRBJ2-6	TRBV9	CASSTTGQVISGANVLTF
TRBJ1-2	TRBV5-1	CASSQGARNGYTF
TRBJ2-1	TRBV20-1	CSASGGARNEQFF
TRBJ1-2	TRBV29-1	CSVEEEGPYGYTF
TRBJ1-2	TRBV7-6	CASSSRDGGYTF
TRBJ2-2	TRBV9	CASSVGTTGELFF
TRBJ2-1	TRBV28	CASSWDRDPYNEQFF
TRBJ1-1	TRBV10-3	CAISESGGAYVTEAFF
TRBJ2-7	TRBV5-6	CASSFGVRLAGGSYEQYF
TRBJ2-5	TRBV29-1	CSVPLGGEETQYF
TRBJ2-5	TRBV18	CASSFPEGSQETQYF
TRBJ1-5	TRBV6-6	CATGDTTYSNQPQHF
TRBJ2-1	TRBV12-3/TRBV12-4	CASRQSNEQFF
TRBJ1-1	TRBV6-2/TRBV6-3	CASSYSGAVGDTEAFF
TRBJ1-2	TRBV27	CASSLSVQGAPNYGYTF
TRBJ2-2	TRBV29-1	CSVAGTTNTGELFF
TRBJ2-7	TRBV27	CASSYQGPPYEQYF